This T cell receptor (beta chain) was sequenced in a study of technical replicates of blood from a few donors. Assay used: immunoSEQ multiplex PCR; TCRdb lists only in-frame clones, some missing. The sample consists of tens of thousands of clones, more than 75% of them appearing once. CDR3 length: 15 residues. With 2 bases removed from V and 0 bases from J, the gap between germline ends came to 11 bases. Germline V gene sequence: CDR1 MNHEY, CDR2 SVGAGI. The chain combines TRBV6-5 with TRBJ2-7, with D maybe TRBD1 (6 bases). The sequence was obtained from a human donor in good health. Some clones in this sample may be carry-over from other donors' samples. Sequenced input: PBMCs. CDR3 amino acids: CASSYGSGASYEQYF. In nucleotides, the CDR3 is TGTGCCAGCAGTTACGGTTCAGGGGCCTCCTACGAGCAGTACTTC.